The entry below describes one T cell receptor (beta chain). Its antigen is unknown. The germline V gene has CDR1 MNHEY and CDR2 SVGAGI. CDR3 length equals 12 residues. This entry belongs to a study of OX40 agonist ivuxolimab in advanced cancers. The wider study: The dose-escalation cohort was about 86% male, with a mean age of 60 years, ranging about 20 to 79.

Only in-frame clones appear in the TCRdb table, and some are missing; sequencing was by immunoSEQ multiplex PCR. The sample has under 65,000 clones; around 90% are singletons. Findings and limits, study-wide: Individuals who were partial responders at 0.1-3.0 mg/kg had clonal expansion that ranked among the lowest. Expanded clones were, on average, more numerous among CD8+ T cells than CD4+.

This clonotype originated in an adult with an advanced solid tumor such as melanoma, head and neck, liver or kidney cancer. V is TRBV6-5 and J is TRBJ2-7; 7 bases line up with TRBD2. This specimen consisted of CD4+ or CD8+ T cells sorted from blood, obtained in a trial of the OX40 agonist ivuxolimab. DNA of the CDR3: TGTGCTGTCCGGGACTACTCCTACGAGCAGTACTTC. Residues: CAVRDYSYEQYF.